A selection of T cell receptor beta chains follows, all from one sample in a study of OX40 agonist ivuxolimab in advanced cancers. The table came from immunoSEQ multiplex PCR; TCRdb's copy has only in-frame clones and leaves some out. The table has tens of thousands of clones, approximately 90% seen once. Sequencing was performed on CD4+ or CD8+ T cells sorted from blood, taken in a trial of the OX40 agonist ivuxolimab. The receptor source for this set is an adult with an advanced solid tumor such as melanoma, head and neck, liver or kidney cancer. CDR3s leave out the opening cysteine and the closing phenylalanine or tryptophan. Clone sizes are given selectively: once, few, many, or a class where the clone is expanded.

CDR3 protein: ASSQVGALGEKLF; V gene: TRBV4-1; clone size: .
CDR3 protein: ASAGSSGGYQETQY; V gene: TRBV2; clone size: .
CDR3 protein: ASEDRGSDYGYT; V gene: TRBV13; clone size: .
CDR3 protein: ACPGPTYEQY; V gene: TRBV30; clone size: .
CDR3 protein: ASSYSDGNQETQY; V gene: TRBV6-5; clone size: .
CDR3 protein: ASSVEPVLAGELF; V gene: TRBV9; clone size: .
CDR3 protein: ASSEGQGSIETYEQY; V gene: TRBV21-1; clone size: once
CDR3 protein: ASSLVYSTGAIDTQY; V gene: TRBV11-3; clone size: .
CDR3 protein: ASRVQRHPSYEQY; V gene: TRBV28; clone size: once
CDR3 protein: ASSPSDGGAGGFEQY; V gene: TRBV4-2; clone size: .
CDR3 protein: ASSLEWSSYNEQF; V gene: TRBV5-4; clone size: .
CDR3 protein: ASSPNPGYLLKLF; V gene: TRBV18; clone size: .
CDR3 protein: ASSLGSGHYGYT; V gene: TRBV5-1; clone size: .
CDR3 protein: ASSLGAGTGETQY; V gene: TRBV5-1; clone size: few
CDR3 protein: ASREAGHSRWGYT; V gene: TRBV5-4; clone size: few
CDR3 protein: SVEGGSGSREQF; V gene: TRBV29-1; clone size: .
CDR3 protein: AIGPIYDQPQH; V gene: TRBV28; clone size: .
CDR3 protein: ASSVVSAGITDTQY; V gene: TRBV9; clone size: .
CDR3 protein: ASSHLSGRTYNEQF; V gene: TRBV27; clone size: .
CDR3 protein: ASSSPADSSYEQY; V gene: TRBV7-9; clone size: .
CDR3 protein: ASSDSTDTQY; V gene: TRBV9; clone size: .
CDR3 protein: ASSTDRGSGANVLT; V gene: TRBV9; clone size: .
CDR3 protein: ASSFGRSSYNEQF; V gene: TRBV11-2; clone size: .
CDR3 protein: ATSPQTEQETQY; V gene: TRBV15; clone size: .
CDR3 protein: ASSFLAVQGLYGYT; V gene: TRBV7-9; clone size: .
CDR3 protein: ASRVVGTPYNEQF; V gene: TRBV5-6; clone size: .
CDR3 protein: AARGLAGASDTQY; V gene: TRBV27; clone size: once
CDR3 protein: ATLTRGRGGELF; V gene: TRBV28; clone size: .
CDR3 protein: ATYRGITTNTGELF; V gene: TRBV28; clone size: .
CDR3 protein: ASSQVRSMNTEAF; V gene: TRBV4-2; clone size: .
CDR3 protein: ASSIVEDGRYGYT; V gene: TRBV6-5; clone size: .
CDR3 protein: ASSPTDRRYEQY; V gene: TRBV13; clone size: .
CDR3 protein: ASSEPAGLAYTGELF; V gene: TRBV10-2; clone size: once
CDR3 protein: SAADRSYEQY; V gene: TRBV29-1; clone size: once
CDR3 protein: ASSYALNEAF; V gene: TRBV6-5; clone size: .
CDR3 protein: ATSRGPNSLMGNTEAF; V gene: TRBV15; clone size: once
CDR3 protein: ASSQSSGSTDTQY; V gene: TRBV6-4; clone size: many
CDR3 protein: ASSLLAGGPLGAGELF; V gene: TRBV4-3; clone size: .
CDR3 protein: ASSQSIQETQY; V gene: TRBV13; clone size: .
CDR3 protein: ASSIGRVASGSLTDTQY; V gene: TRBV19; clone size: .
CDR3 protein: ASSPALEGWAETQY; V gene: TRBV28; clone size: .
CDR3 protein: ATSRGATNRGTGSTEAF; V gene: TRBV15; clone size: .
CDR3 protein: ASSLTLSGSEQY; V gene: TRBV27; clone size: .
CDR3 protein: ASSLAQGLAGEGNEQF; V gene: TRBV7-9; clone size: .
CDR3 protein: ASSSYRGAGETQY; V gene: TRBV7-9; clone size: .
CDR3 protein: ATRQGYSNQPQH; V gene: TRBV19; clone size: .
CDR3 protein: ASILPSEQY; V gene: TRBV6-4; clone size: .
CDR3 protein: ASSWEGINTEAF; V gene: TRBV28; clone size: .
CDR3 protein: ASSLGDQPQH; V gene: TRBV7-9; clone size: few
CDR3 protein: ASSSKFRGGYT; V gene: TRBV7-9; clone size: once
CDR3 protein: ATVGDRGTDEQY; V gene: TRBV28; clone size: .
CDR3 protein: ASSPSKEQGGETQY; V gene: TRBV7-2; clone size: .
CDR3 protein: ASSASGTSDYEQY; V gene: TRBV9; clone size: .
CDR3 protein: ASSQDQSGDNEQF; V gene: TRBV4-3; clone size: .